These 26 T cell receptor beta chains came from one sample sequenced in a study of monozygotic twins with inflammatory bowel disease. Using the 5' RACE reads, TCRdb records one entry per CDR3 protein without DNA. Reported are some 400,000 distinct CDR3 sequences; the ten largest clones contain 2% to 2.5%. Sequences were obtained from blood. These receptors all stem from a human donor with ulcerative colitis or Crohn's disease, or a healthy co-twin of an affected twin (not recorded which).

The chain combines TRBV29-1 with TRBJ2-7; absent DNA, TCRdb's TRBD1 call cannot be checked. Germline V lookup: CDR1 SQVTM, CDR2 ANQGSEA. This CDR3 region has 14 residues. CDR3 sequence reads: CSVEGDRVSNEQYF.

The chain links TRBV27 to TRBJ1-2. Germline CDR1 MNHEY, CDR2 SMNVEV (reference sequence). This CDR3 contains 15 residues. This CDR3 is CASSLVMGSSYGYTF.

The chain has TRBV28 and TRBJ1-1; absent DNA, TCRdb's TRBD1 call cannot be checked. The CDR3 runs 13 residues. Germline CDR1 and CDR2: MDHEN and SYDVKM. The CDR3 is CAISGGLNTEAFF.

V and J are TRBV7-2 and TRBJ2-7; the D call from TCRdb, TRBD1, cannot be confirmed without DNA. This CDR3 spans 15 amino acids. Per germline, CDR1 SGHTA and CDR2 FQGNSA. CDR3 in amino acids: CASSSRDRGRYEQYF.

The rearrangement joins TRBV9 to TRBJ2-2. The CDR3 spans 13 residues. The germline V gene has CDR1 SGDLS and CDR2 YYNGEE. The CDR3 sequence is CAGSVGGTGELFF.

The rearrangement uses TRBV5-5 and TRBJ2-1; without DNA, the TCRdb call of TRBD2 cannot be checked. CDR1 is SGHKS and CDR2 is YYEKEE in the germline V gene (reference sequence). The CDR3 is 16 amino acids. CDR3 residues: CASSLALGLASNEQFF.

This chain joins TRBV29-1 and TRBJ1-2. Germline assignment: CDR1 SQVTM and CDR2 ANQGSEA. This CDR3 spans 14 amino acids. This chain's CDR3 is CSVEWADPSYGYTF.

The CDR3 is CAWSRWNTEAFF. This sequence joins TRBV30 and TRBJ1-1. The CDR3 totals 12 residues. Germline CDR1 GTSNPN, CDR2 SVGIG (reference sequence). Drawing the rest from reference TRBV30 and TRBJ1-1, the complete variable domain is SQTIHQWPATLVQPVGSPLSLECTVEGTSNPNLYWYRQAAGRGLQLLFYSVGIGQISSEVPQNLSASRPQDRQFILSSKKLLLSDSGFYLCAWSRWNTEAFFGQGTRLTVV.

CDR3 sequence: CASRGQGANEQFF. The chain is built from TRBV7-2 and TRBJ2-1; there is no DNA to check the TCRdb D call of TRBD1. The CDR3 runs to 13 residues. Germline loops: CDR1 SGHTA, CDR2 FQGNSA.

This rearrangement joins TRBV7-2 to TRBJ2-7. The CDR3 has 14 residues. Germline V lookup: CDR1 SGHTA, CDR2 FQGNSA. This chain's CDR3 is CASSLGSNSYEQYF.

This sequence joins TRBV7-7 and TRBJ2-3; the TCRdb D gene call, TRBD1, has no DNA to confirm it. The CDR3 is 15 residues long. In germline, CDR1 is SSHAT, CDR2 FNYEAQ (reference sequence). CDR3 region: CASSLGRVSTDTQYF.

The chain has TRBV20-1 and TRBJ1-2; without DNA, the TCRdb call of TRBD1 cannot be checked. In germline, CDR1 is DFQATT, CDR2 SNEGSKA (reference sequence). The CDR3 is 16 amino acids. CDR3 residues: CSATDFRDSISYGYTF.

The gene calls are TRBV5-1 and TRBJ2-5; there is no DNA to check the TCRdb D call of TRBD2. This CDR3 is built from 15 residues. CDR1 and CDR2 (germline): SGHRS, YFSETQ. CDR3 region: CASSPSTSVGSTQYF.

This rearrangement joins TRBV4-2 to TRBJ1-1; TCRdb reports TRBD1, a call that lacks DNA to check it against. The CDR3 runs to 15 residues. In germline, CDR1 is LGHNA, CDR2 YNFKEQ. The CDR3 reads CASSSTATGDTEAFF.

The rearrangement joins TRBV27 to TRBJ2-3; the TCRdb D gene call, TRBD1, has no DNA to confirm it. Germline V gives CDR1 MNHEY, CDR2 SMNVEV (reference sequence). This CDR3 has 15 amino acids. CDR3 sequence: CASSRGRVGADTQYF.

This chain connects TRBV6-1 to TRBJ2-2; TCRdb reports TRBD1, a call that lacks DNA to check it against. The germline V gene has CDR1 MNHNS and CDR2 SASEGT. This CDR3 contains 15 residues. The CDR3 region is CASSIRDTNTGELFF.

V is TRBV12-3 or TRBV12-4 and J is TRBJ2-2. The CDR3 runs 13 residues. CDR3 loop: CASSLYAAGELFF.

The chain combines TRBV11-2 with TRBJ2-3; TCRdb gives TRBD2 as the D gene, but with no DNA this cannot be confirmed. The germline V gene has CDR1 SGHAT and CDR2 FQNNGV. This CDR3 has 11 amino acids. CDR3 in amino acids: CASRRSLVEYF.

The J gene is TRBJ1-5, the V gene TRBV7-2; TCRdb proposes TRBD1, but this gene call is untestable without DNA. Germline CDR1 SGHTA, CDR2 FQGNSA. This CDR3 comprises 15 residues. CDR3 protein: CASSSWTGSSQPQHF.

J is TRBJ2-3 and V is TRBV20-1. Germline values: CDR1 DFQATT, CDR2 SNEGSKA (reference sequence). CDR3 length: 14 residues. CDR3: CSARDRLATDTQYF.

The rearrangement uses TRBV6-1 and TRBJ2-1; TCRdb designates TRBD2, a call that cannot be tested without DNA. Germline V gene sequence: CDR1 MNHNS, CDR2 SASEGT. This CDR3 has 15 residues. CDR3 in amino acids: CASRGGGGAVNEQFF.

V usage is TRBV7-9 and J usage is TRBJ1-1. This CDR3 region has 13 residues. Per the germline V gene, CDR1 is SEHNR and CDR2 is FQNEAQ (reference sequence). The CDR3 loop is CASSLITSGEAFF.

V is TRBV19 and J is TRBJ1-1; TCRdb proposes TRBD1, but this gene call is untestable without DNA. The CDR3 spans 14 residues. The germline V gene has CDR1 LNHDA and CDR2 SQIVND (reference sequence). The CDR3 loop is CASSRGQGYTEAFF.

The chain recombines TRBV2 with TRBJ1-5. The germline CDR1 and CDR2 sequences are SNHLY and FYNNEI. The CDR3 has 12 amino acids. The CDR3 spells CASNEVSGPQHF. The full variable domain, in which reference TRBV2 and TRBJ1-5 provide the parts outside the CDR3, is EPEVTQTPSHQVTQMGQEVILRCVPISNHLYFYWYRQILGQKVEFLVSFYNNEISEKSEIFDDQFSVERPDGSNFTLKIRSTKLEDSAMYFCASNEVSGPQHFGDGTRLSIL.

The gene calls are TRBV12-3 or TRBV12-4 and TRBJ2-1; TCRdb proposes TRBD2, but this gene call is untestable without DNA. The CDR3 sequence is 17 residues long. The CDR3 loop reads CASSFFPPSGSQDEQFF.

J is TRBJ2-1 and V is TRBV20-1; TCRdb proposes TRBD2, but this gene call is untestable without DNA. Germline assignment: CDR1 DFQATT and CDR2 SNEGSKA (reference sequence). This CDR3 comprises 13 residues. The CDR3 is CSATTRTYNEQFF.